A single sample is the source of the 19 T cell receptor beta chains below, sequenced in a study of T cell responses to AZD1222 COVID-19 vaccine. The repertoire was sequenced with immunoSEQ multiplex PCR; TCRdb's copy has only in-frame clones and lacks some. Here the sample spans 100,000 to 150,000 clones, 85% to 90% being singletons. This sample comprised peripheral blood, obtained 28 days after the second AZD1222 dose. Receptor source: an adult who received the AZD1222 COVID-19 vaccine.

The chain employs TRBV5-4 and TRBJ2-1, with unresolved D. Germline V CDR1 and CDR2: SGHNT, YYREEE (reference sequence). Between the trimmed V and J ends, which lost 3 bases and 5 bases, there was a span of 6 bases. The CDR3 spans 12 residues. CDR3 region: CASSSQDNEQFF. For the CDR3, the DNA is TGTGCCAGCAGCTCTCAAGACAATGAGCAGTTCTTC.

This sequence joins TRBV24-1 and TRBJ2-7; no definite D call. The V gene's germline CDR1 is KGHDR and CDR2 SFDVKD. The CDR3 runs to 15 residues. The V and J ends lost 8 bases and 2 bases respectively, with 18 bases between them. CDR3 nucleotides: TGTGCCACCAAATTAAGGTGTGCGAGAACCTACGAGCAGTACTTC. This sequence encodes CATKLRCARTYEQYF.

CDR3 DNA sequence: TGTGCCAGCAGCTTAACAGGGAGAGGGTCACCTAGCACAGATACGCAGTATTTT. This encodes CASSLTGRGSPSTDTQYF. This chain uses TRBV7-2 with TRBJ2-3; maybe TRBD1 (6 bases). Per germline, CDR1 SGHTA and CDR2 FQGNSA. The ends were cut back, 2 bases at V and 0 bases at J, with 18 bases in the middle. This CDR3 is built from 18 residues. The full variable domain, with the rest looked up from reference TRBV7-2 and TRBJ2-3, is GAGVSQSPSNKVTEKGKDVELRCDPISGHTALYWYRQSLGQGLEFLIYFQGNSAPDKSGLPSDRFSAERTGGSVSTLTIQRTQQEDSAVYLCASSLTGRGSPSTDTQYFGPGTRLTVL.

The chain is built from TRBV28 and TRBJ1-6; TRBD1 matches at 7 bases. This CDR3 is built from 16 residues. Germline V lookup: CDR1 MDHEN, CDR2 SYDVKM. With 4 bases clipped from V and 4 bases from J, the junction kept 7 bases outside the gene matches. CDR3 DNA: TGTGCCAGCAGTTCCCGGGACAGTCAATATAATTCACCCCTCCACTTT. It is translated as CASSSRDSQYNSPLHF.

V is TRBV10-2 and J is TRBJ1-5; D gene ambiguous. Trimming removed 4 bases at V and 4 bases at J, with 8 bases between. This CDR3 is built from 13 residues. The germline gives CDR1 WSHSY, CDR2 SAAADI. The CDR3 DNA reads TGCGCCAGCAGTGCCAACAAGAATCAGCCCCAGCATTTT. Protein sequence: CASSANKNQPQHF.

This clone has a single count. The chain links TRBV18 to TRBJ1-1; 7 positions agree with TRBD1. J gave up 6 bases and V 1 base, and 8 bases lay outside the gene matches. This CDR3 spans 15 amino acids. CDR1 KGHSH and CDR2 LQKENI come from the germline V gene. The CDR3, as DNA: TGTGCCAGCTCACCACAAATACAGGGGATCGCTGAAGCTTTCTTT. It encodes CASSPQIQGIAEAFF.

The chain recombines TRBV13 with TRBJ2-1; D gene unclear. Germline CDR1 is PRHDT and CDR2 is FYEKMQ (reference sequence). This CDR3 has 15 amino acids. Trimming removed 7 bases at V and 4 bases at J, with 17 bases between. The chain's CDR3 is CASIALGSAYNEQFF. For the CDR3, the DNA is TGTGCCAGCATCGCACTCGGAAGCGCGTACAATGAGCAGTTCTTC. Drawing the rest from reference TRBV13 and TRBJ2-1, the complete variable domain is AAGVIQSPRHLIKEKRETATLKCYPIPRHDTVYWYQQGPGQDPQFLISFYEKMQSDKGSIPDRFSAQQFSDYHSELNMSSLELGDSALYFCASIALGSAYNEQFFGPGTRLTVL.

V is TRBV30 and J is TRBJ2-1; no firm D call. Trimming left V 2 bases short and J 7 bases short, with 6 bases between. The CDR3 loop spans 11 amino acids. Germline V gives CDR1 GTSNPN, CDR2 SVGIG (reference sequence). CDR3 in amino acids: CAWSPGNEQFF. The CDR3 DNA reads TGTGCCTGGAGTCCTGGGAATGAGCAGTTCTTC.

The CDR3 coding sequence is TGCGCCAGCAGCAGAGAACCAGGGGGCTATGGCTACACCTTC. It encodes CASSREPGGYGYTF. This chain links TRBV5-1 with TRBJ1-2; 7 bases agree with TRBD1. The germline gives CDR1 SGHRS, CDR2 YFSETQ. V was pared by 4 bases and J by 4 bases, with 7 bases of the junction left unmatched. CDR3 length: 14 amino acids.

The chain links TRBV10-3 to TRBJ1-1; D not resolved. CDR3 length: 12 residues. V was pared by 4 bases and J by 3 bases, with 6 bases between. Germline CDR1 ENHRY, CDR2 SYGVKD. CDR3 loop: CAISGGYTEAFF. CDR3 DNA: TGTGCCATCAGTGGGGGATACACTGAAGCTTTCTTT.

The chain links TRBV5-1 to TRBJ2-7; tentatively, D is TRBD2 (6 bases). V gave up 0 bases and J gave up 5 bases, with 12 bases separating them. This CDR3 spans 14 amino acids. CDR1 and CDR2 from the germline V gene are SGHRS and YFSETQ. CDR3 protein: CASSLGGEVHEQYF. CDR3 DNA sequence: TGCGCCAGCAGCTTGGGCGGGGAAGTTCACGAGCAGTACTTC.

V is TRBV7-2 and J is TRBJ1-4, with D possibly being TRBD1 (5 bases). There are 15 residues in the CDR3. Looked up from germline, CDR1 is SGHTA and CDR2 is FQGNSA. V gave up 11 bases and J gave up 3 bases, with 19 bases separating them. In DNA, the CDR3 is TGTGCCCAAGCTGGTGAACAGGCCTCTAATGAAAAACTGTTTTTT. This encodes CAQAGEQASNEKLFF.

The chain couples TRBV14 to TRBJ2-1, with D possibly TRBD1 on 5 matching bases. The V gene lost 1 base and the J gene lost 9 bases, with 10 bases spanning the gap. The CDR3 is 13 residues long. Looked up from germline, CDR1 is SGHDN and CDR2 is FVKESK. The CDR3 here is CASSQAQGSEQFF. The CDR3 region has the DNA TGTGCCAGCAGCCAAGCGCAGGGCAGTGAGCAGTTCTTC.

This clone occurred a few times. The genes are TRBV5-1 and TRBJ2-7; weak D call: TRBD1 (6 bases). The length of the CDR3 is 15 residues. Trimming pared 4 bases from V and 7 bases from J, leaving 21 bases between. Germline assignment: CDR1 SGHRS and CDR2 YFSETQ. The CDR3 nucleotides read TGCGCCAGCAGCAGCACCCGGGACATGGTTAAGGAGCAGTACTTC. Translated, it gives CASSSTRDMVKEQYF.

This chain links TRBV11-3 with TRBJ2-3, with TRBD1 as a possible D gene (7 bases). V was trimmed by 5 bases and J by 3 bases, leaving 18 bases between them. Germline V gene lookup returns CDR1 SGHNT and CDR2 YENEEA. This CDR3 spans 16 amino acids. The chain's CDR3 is CASSPHRGGSTDTQYF. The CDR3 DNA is TGTGCCAGCAGCCCCCACAGGGGAGGAAGTACAGATACGCAGTATTTT.

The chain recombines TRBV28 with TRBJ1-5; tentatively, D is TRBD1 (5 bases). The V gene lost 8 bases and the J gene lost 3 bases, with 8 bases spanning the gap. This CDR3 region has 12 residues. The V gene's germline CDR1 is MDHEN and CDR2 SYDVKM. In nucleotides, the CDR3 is TGTGCCAGCCGGGGGACCAATCAGCCCCAGCATTTT. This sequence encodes CASRGTNQPQHF.

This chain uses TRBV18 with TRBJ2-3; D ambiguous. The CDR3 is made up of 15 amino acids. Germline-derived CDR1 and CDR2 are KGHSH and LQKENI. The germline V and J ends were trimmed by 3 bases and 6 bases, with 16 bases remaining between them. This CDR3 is CASSPRPIQADTQYF. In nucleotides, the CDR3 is TGTGCCAGCTCACCGAGACCTATTCAAGCGGATACGCAGTATTTT.

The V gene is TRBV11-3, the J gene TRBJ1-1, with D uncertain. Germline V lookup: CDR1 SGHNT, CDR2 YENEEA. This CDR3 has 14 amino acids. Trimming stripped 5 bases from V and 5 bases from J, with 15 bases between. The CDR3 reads CASSPRALRTEAFF. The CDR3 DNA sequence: TGTGCCAGCAGCCCCCGCGCCCTTCGGACTGAAGCTTTCTTT.

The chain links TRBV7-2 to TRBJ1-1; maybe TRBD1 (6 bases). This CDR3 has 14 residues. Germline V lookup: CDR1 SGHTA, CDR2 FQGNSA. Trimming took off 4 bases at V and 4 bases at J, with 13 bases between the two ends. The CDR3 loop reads CASSWRGGVTEAFF. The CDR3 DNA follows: TGTGCCAGCAGCTGGAGGGGGGGAGTCACTGAAGCTTTCTTT.